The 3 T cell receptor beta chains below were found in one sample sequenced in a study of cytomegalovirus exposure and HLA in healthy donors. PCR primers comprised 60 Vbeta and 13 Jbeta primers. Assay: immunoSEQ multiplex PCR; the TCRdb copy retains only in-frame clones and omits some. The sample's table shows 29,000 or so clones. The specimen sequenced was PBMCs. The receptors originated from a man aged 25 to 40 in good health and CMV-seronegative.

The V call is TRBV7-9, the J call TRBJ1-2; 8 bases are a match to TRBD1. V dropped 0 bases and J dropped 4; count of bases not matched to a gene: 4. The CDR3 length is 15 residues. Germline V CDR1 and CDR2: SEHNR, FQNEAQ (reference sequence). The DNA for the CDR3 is TGTGCCAGCAGCTTAGCCGGGACAGGACTCTATGGCTACACCTTC. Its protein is CASSLAGTGLYGYTF.

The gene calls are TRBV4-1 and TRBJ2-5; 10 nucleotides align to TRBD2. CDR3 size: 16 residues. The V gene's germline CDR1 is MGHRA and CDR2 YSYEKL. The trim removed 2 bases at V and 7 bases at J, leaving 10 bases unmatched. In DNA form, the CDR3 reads TGCGCCAGCAGCCAACCCAGCGGGAGGGCCCTCGGGACCCAGTACTTC. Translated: CASSQPSGRALGTQYF.

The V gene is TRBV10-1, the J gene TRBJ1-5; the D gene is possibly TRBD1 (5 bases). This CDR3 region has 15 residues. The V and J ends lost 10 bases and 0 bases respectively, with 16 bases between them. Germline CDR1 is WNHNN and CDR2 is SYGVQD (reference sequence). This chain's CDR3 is CAKPRDSYSNQPQHF. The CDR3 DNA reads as TGCGCCAAACCACGCGACAGTTATAGCAATCAGCCCCAGCATTTT.